Following are 5 T cell receptor beta chains from one sample sequenced in a study of blood T cell repertoires in COVID-19. Clones were read by immunoSEQ multiplex PCR, and TCRdb kept only the in-frame ones, dropping some. In the table there are 59,000 or so clones, about four fifths of which are singletons. Source material: peripheral blood. Every receptor here comes from an elderly woman with active or convalescent COVID-19.

This clone has a single count. This sequence joins TRBV27 and TRBJ1-3; D is possibly TRBD1 (5 bases). V was trimmed by 5 bases and J by 3 bases, leaving 14 bases between them. This CDR3 has 15 residues. CDR1 is MNHEY, CDR2 SMNVEV, per germline (reference sequence). CDR3 nucleotides: TGTGCCAGCAGTAAACAAGGGGTTGGTGGAAACACCATATATTTT. As protein: CASSKQGVGGNTIYF.

This clone appeared a single time. The rearrangement links TRBV12-3 or TRBV12-4 to TRBJ2-5; D gene uncertain. CDR3 length equals 13 residues. Trimming cost V 3 bases and J 0 bases, with 5 bases left between them. The CDR3 reads CASSFDNQETQYF. In nucleotides, the CDR3 is TGTGCCAGCAGTTTTGACAACCAAGAGACCCAGTACTTC.

The chain couples TRBV6-1 to TRBJ2-3; 7 nucleotides align to TRBD2. Germline V CDR1 and CDR2: MNHNS, SASEGT. The CDR3 contains 14 residues. Trimming removed 2 bases from V and 3 bases from J; junction bases left unmatched: 2. The CDR3 loop is CASSEPGGTDTQYF. For the CDR3, the DNA is TGTGCCAGCAGTGAACCGGGGGGTACAGATACGCAGTATTTT.

This rearrangement joins TRBV29-1 to TRBJ2-2, with D possibly being TRBD1 (6 bases). V dropped 7 bases and J dropped 6 bases, with 15 bases sitting between them. Germline CDR1 SQVTM, CDR2 ANQGSEA. This CDR3 comprises 13 residues. As DNA, the CDR3 is TGCAGCGCCCGGACAGATATGGCCGGGGAGCTGTTTTTT. Residues: CSARTDMAGELFF.

The rearrangement uses TRBV12-5 and TRBJ1-1; D ambiguous. CDR1 and CDR2 from the germline V gene are LGHNT and FRNRAP. V was pared by 1 base and J by 4 bases, with 13 bases between. The CDR3 contains 15 residues. The CDR3 reads CASGLGAAAGTEAFF. Here the CDR3 DNA reads TGTGCTAGTGGTTTGGGGGCGGCGGCGGGCACTGAAGCTTTCTTT.